Sequencing of this T cell receptor beta chain was carried out in a study of blood T cell repertoires in COVID-19. V lost 10 bases to trimming and J lost 9 bases, with 19 bases between them. The length of the CDR3 is 13 residues. Germline V lookup: CDR1 ENHRY, CDR2 SYGVKD. Only one count was recorded for this clone. How the authors handled the data: The authors estimated nucleated cell counts from reference gene primer amplification. Assay used: immunoSEQ multiplex PCR; TCRdb lists only in-frame clones, some missing. V and J calls plus clone size are reproduced from that table; the DNA served to infer D and trimming. The sample holds roughly 100,000 clones, about 80% seen once.

The sequence was obtained from a human donor in a cohort sampled during active COVID-19. This sequence joins TRBV10-3 and TRBJ1-5, with D possibly matching TRBD1 (5 bases). The sample comprised peripheral blood. In DNA form, the CDR3 reads TGTGCCACCGTCGACAGCCCTCGGTGGCCCCAGCATTTT. Its translation: CATVDSPRWPQHF.